These 16 T cell receptor beta chains share one sample of origin, sequenced in a study of T cell clonality in common variable immunodeficiency. For these receptors, no antigen is known. Study results and limitations: Common variable immunodeficiency TCR beta sequences reportedly had fewer deletions and N-nucleotide insertions.

Sequenced by immunoSEQ multiplex PCR; TCRdb stores in-frame clones only, minus some. The sample has about 3,400 clones, none seen only once. Input material: peripheral blood mononuclear cells. Every receptor here comes from a human donor with common variable immunodeficiency.

This clone was detected a few times. The CDR3 end lies 3 residues beyond the end of the read and is filled in from the germline J gene. The chain uses TRBV19 and TRBJ1-2; 8 bases match TRBD1. The V gene's germline CDR1 is LNHDA and CDR2 SQIVND (reference sequence). This CDR3 is 15 amino acids long. With V trimmed by 4 bases and J by 6 bases, 10 bases remained unmatched. This CDR3 reads CASSTRGRPLHGYTF. The CDR3 bases that were read are TGTGCCAGTAGTACCAGGGGGCGGCCGCTCCATGGC.

A few counts support this clone. Coverage ceases 3 residues before the CDR3 finishes, and the germline J gene fills in the end. The V and J genes are TRBV7-2 and TRBJ2-5; unclear D gene. Trimming left V 1 base short and J 2 bases short, with 5 bases between. CDR1 SGHTA and CDR2 FQGNSA come from the germline V gene. The CDR3 is made up of 13 amino acids. CDR3 residues: CASSLGGQETQYF. The covered CDR3 bases are TGTGCCAGCAGCTTAGGAGGTCAAGAGACC.

Comment on this clone: The read comes to an end 3 residues before the CDR3 does, leaving the germline J gene to fill in the end. The chain employs TRBV19 and TRBJ1-5; the D is unclear. Per germline, CDR1 LNHDA and CDR2 SQIVND (reference sequence). The V end lost 9 bases, the J end lost 2 bases, and 17 bases lay between the germline ends. The CDR3 has 15 amino acids. Partial CDR3 DNA: TGTGCCAGCCAAAACCTGTATAGTGGCAATCAGCCC. Translation gives CASQNLYSGNQP. The full CDR3 protein is CASQNLYSGNQPQHF. Drawing the rest from reference TRBV19 and TRBJ1-5, the complete variable domain is DGGITQSPKYLFRKEGQNVTLSCEQNLNHDAMYWYRQDPGQGLRLIYYSQIVNDFQKGDIAEGYSVSREKKESFPLTVTSAQKNPTAFYLCASQNLYSGNQPQHFGDGTRLSIL.

Regarding this clone: The read ends 3 residues shy of where the CDR3 ends; the end is completed using the germline J gene. This chain joins TRBV7-6 and TRBJ1-1; tentative D call: TRBD1 (5 bases). CDR1 SGHVS and CDR2 FNYEAQ come from the germline V gene. The CDR3 extends over 13 amino acids. Trimming shortened V by 5 bases and J by 3 bases, and 10 bases separated the two germline ends. The sequenced part of the CDR3 DNA is TGTGCCAGCAGCCAAAAGGGGTACACTGAA. Its protein is CASSQKGYTE. The full-length CDR3 reads as CASSQKGYTEAFF.

CDR3: CASSEAPGLTGYEQYF. The covered CDR3 bases are TGTGCCAGCAGTGAAGCCCCGGGACTCACGGGCTACGAG. This chain connects TRBV2 to TRBJ2-7; maybe TRBD2 (6 bases). The missing CDR3 end, 3 residues past where the read stops, is filled in from the germline J gene. The germline gives CDR1 SNHLY, CDR2 FYNNEI. Trimming pared 0 bases from V and 3 bases from J, leaving 15 bases between. The CDR3 spans 16 residues.

Turning to this clone: Sequencing ends 3 residues short of the CDR3 end; the germline J gene provides the rest. The chain uses TRBV2 and TRBJ2-3; D is possibly TRBD1 (6 bases). V was shortened by 6 bases and J by 0 bases, with 13 bases between the two germline ends. Per the germline V gene, CDR1 is SNHLY and CDR2 is FYNNEI. The CDR3 covers 15 residues. CDR3 loop: CASSPDRTSTDTQYF. The sequenced CDR3 bases are TGTGCCAGCAGCCCCGACAGGACTAGCACAGATACG.

Ten or more counts support this clone. With the read ending 3 residues before the CDR3 end, the germline J gene is used to fill in that end. The chain employs TRBV29-1 and TRBJ2-6; 11 positions match TRBD1. This CDR3 has 17 residues. Germline CDR1 reads SQVTM; CDR2 reads ANQGSEA. V lost 2 bases to trimming and J lost 1 base; unmatched junction nucleotides: 4. The CDR3 bases that were read are TGCAGCGTTGAAAGGGGGACAGGGGGATCTGGGGCCAACGTC. As protein: CSVERGTGGSGANV. In full, the CDR3 reads CSVERGTGGSGANVLTF.

In the case of this clone: The CDR3 end falls 3 residues outside the read, so it is completed with the germline J gene. The chain employs TRBV13 and TRBJ2-5; TRBD2 agrees at 9 bases. The J segment lost 7 bases and the V segment lost 2 bases, leaving 8 bases of the junction unmatched. The CDR3 runs 15 residues. Per the germline V gene, CDR1 is PRHDT and CDR2 is FYEKMQ (reference sequence). The DNA read from the CDR3 is TGTGCCAGCAGCTTAATCGAGCGGGGGGCCGGGACC. Translation gives CASSLIERGAGT. The whole CDR3 protein reads CASSLIERGAGTQYF.

Note on this clone: Read coverage stops 3 residues before the CDR3 terminus; the germline J gene supplies the remainder. The V call is TRBV7-3, the J call TRBJ2-5, with D tentatively TRBD1 (6 bases). V lost 4 bases, J lost 2 bases, and 8 bases lay in between. Looked up from germline, CDR1 is SGHTA and CDR2 is FQGTGA. The CDR3 sequence is 13 residues long. The CDR3 bases that were read are TGTGCCAGCAGCTCGGACAGACAAGAGACC. It specifies CASSSDRQET. The whole CDR3 region reads CASSSDRQETQYF.

Regarding this clone: The read terminates 3 residues before the CDR3 end, so the remaining end is supplied by the germline J gene. The gene calls are TRBV7-9 and TRBJ1-6, with D possibly matching TRBD1 (6 bases). Germline assignment: CDR1 SEHNR and CDR2 FQNEAQ (reference sequence). This CDR3 contains 14 residues. V was clipped by 4 bases and J by 7 bases, with 11 bases between them. Partial CDR3 DNA: TGTGCCAGCAGCTCACAGGGTCGCAATTCACCC. This gives the protein CASSSQGRNSP. The whole CDR3 is CASSSQGRNSPLHF.

A word on this clone: The observed sequence ends 3 residues before the CDR3 terminus, with the missing tail filled in from the germline J gene. The V gene is TRBV7-9, the J gene TRBJ2-5; 8 nucleotides line up with TRBD2. From germline, CDR1 is SEHNR and CDR2 FQNEAQ (reference sequence). V lost 3 bases to trimming and J lost 2 bases; unmatched junction nucleotides: 2. CDR3 length: 14 amino acids. The CDR3 reads CASSFTGGQETQYF. CDR3 DNA (partial): TGTGCCAGCAGCTTCACGGGGGGGCAAGAGACC.

This clone has just a few counts. CDR3 DNA, as far as it was read: TGTGCCAGCAGCTTAGGGGTGAGGGTGGGGGCTCGGAACAATGAG. It is translated as CASSLGVRVGARNNE. The full CDR3 protein is CASSLGVRVGARNNEQFF. The gene calls are TRBV7-6 and TRBJ2-1, with a possible D match to TRBD1 (6 bases). The read terminates 3 residues before the CDR3 end, so the remaining end is supplied by the germline J gene. The germline V and J ends were trimmed by 1 base and 5 bases, with 21 bases remaining between them. Per the germline V gene, CDR1 is SGHVS and CDR2 is FNYEAQ. The CDR3 is made up of 18 amino acids.

Worth noting for this clone: With the read ending 3 residues before the CDR3 end, the germline J gene is used to fill in that end. This chain uses TRBV6-1 with TRBJ2-7, with 11 positions matching TRBD1. J was trimmed by 6 bases and V by 2 bases; bases with no gene match: 9. CDR3 length: 16 residues. Germline V gives CDR1 MNHNS, CDR2 SASEGT. CDR3 bases read: TGTGCCAGCAGTGAACAACATCTCGGGACAGGGGGCGAG. The encoded protein is CASSEQHLGTGGE. The complete CDR3 sequence is CASSEQHLGTGGEQYF.

The table lists this clone with a few counts. The read stops 3 residues short of the end of the CDR3; the missing end is completed from the germline J gene. This chain joins TRBV19 and TRBJ1-5; D might be TRBD1 (5 bases). V was trimmed by 3 bases and J by 9 bases, leaving 12 bases between them. The CDR3 has 13 residues. Germline lookup yields CDR1 LNHDA and CDR2 SQIVND (reference sequence). Incomplete CDR3 DNA: TGTGCCAGTAGTATGCGGAGCGGGGGGCCC. Translated: CASSMRSGGP. The complete CDR3 reads CASSMRSGGPQHF.

This clone was counted only a few times. The CDR3 goes on 3 residues after the read ends, and that part is filled in from the germline J gene. The sample holds other DNA sequences that translate to the same CDR3. V is TRBV30 and J is TRBJ2-7; 11 positions match TRBD1. The CDR3 is made up of 17 amino acids. V shed 1 base and J 2 bases; nucleotides not matched to a gene: 10. From germline, CDR1 is GTSNPN and CDR2 SVGIG (reference sequence). The CDR3 spells CAWSEDRGRPRAYEQYF. The covered CDR3 bases are TGTGCCTGGAGTGAGGACAGGGGGCGCCCCCGGGCCTACGAG.

This clone was seen at least ten times. The CDR3 end is not reached by the read, which stops 3 residues before it; the germline J gene fills it in. The rearrangement links TRBV29-1 to TRBJ1-3; no reliable D call. V lost 4 bases to trimming and J lost 2 bases, with 9 bases between them. The CDR3 has 13 residues. Germline V CDR1 and CDR2: SQVTM, ANQGSEA. CDR3 loop: CSVAAGTGNTIYF. The CDR3 bases that were read are TGCAGCGTTGCGGCGGGAACTGGAAACACC.